This T cell receptor beta chain was observed in a study of CD8+ T cells in alopecia areata. Investigators isolated RNA and reverse transcribed it into cDNA to act as the sequencing template. The method was immunoSEQ multiplex PCR; TCRdb's version includes in-frame clones alone and lacks a portion of them. Of some 180,000 clones listed, approximately 53% are singletons. Points from the study as a whole: Lesional scalp exceeded normal scalp in clonality, especially in alopecia totalis/universalis. Many expanded lesional clones persisted in scalp and blood during tofacitinib treatment.

Points on this clone: The antigen is undetermined.

This CDR3 region has 16 residues. Trimming at V came to 5 bases and at J to 7 bases, leaving 12 bases not matched to a gene. CDR1 and CDR2 from the germline V gene are LNHDA and SQIVND (reference sequence). This sample's treatment: oral pan-JAK inhibitor, 5-10 mg twice daily. This sample comprised CD8+ T cells sorted from blood, obtained at week 24, from a patient treated with tofacitinib. This receptor was taken from a human donor with alopecia areata. This rearrangement joins TRBV19 to TRBJ2-1; 9 bases align to TRBD2. CDR3: CASSPLAGGNLNEQFF. CDR3 DNA: TGTGCCAGTAGTCCCCTCGCGGGGGGGAATCTTAATGAGCAGTTCTTC.